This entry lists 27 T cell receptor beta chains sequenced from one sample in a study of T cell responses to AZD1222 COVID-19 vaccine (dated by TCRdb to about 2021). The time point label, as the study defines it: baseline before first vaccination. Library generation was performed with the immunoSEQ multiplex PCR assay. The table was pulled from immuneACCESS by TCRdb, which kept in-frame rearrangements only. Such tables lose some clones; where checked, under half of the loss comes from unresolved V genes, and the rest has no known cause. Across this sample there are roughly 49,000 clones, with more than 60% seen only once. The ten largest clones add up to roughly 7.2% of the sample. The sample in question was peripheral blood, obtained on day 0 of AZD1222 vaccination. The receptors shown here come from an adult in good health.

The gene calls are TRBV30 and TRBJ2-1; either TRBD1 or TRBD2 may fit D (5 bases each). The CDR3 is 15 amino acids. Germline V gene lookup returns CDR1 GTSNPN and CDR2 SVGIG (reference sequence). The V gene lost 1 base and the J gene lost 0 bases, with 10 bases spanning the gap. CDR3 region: CAWSAKGSSYNEQFF. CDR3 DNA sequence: TGTGCCTGGAGTGCAAAGGGGAGCTCCTACAATGAGCAGTTCTTC.

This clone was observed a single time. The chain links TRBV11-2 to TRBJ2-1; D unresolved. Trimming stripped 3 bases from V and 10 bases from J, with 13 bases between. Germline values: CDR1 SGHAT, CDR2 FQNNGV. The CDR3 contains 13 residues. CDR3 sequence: CASSLGSYQEQFF. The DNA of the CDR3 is TGTGCCAGCAGCTTGGGCAGTTACCAAGAGCAGTTCTTC.

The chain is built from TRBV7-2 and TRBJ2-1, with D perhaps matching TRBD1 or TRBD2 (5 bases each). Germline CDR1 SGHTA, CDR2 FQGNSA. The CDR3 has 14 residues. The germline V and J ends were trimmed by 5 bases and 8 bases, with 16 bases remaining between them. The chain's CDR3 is CASSVGRGLDEQFF. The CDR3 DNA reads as TGTGCCAGCAGCGTAGGACGGGGCCTCGATGAGCAGTTCTTC.

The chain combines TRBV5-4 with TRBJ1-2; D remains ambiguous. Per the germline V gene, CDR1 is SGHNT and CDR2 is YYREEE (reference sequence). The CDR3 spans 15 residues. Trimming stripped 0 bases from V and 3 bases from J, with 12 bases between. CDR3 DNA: TGTGCCAGCAGCTTGGGTAGGGAATTGGACTATGGCTACACCTTC. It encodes CASSLGRELDYGYTF.

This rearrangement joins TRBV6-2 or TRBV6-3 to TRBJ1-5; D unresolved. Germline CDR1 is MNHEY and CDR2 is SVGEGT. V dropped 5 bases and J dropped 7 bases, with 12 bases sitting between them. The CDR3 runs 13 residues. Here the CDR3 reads CASSTRTSQPQHF. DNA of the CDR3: TGTGCCAGCAGTACCCGGACGAGCCAGCCCCAGCATTTT.

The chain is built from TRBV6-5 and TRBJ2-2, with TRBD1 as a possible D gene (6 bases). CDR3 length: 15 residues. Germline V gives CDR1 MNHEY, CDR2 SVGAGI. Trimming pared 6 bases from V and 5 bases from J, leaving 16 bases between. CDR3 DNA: TGTGCCAGCAGACAGGACGGTACAGGGACCGGGGAGCTGTTTTTT. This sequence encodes CASRQDGTGTGELFF.

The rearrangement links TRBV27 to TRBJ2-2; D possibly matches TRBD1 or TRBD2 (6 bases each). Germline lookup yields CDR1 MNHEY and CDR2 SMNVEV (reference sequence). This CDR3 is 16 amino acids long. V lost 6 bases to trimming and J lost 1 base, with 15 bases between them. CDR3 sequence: CASRQAGTQNTGELFF. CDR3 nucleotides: TGTGCCAGCAGGCAGGCGGGGACACAGAACACCGGGGAGCTGTTTTTT.

CDR3 amino acids: CSASGDQPQHF. CDR3 bases: TGCAGTGCTAGCGGGGACCAGCCCCAGCATTTT. The V gene is TRBV20-1, the J gene TRBJ1-5, with a weak D call TRBD1 (5 bases). Deletions cut 3 bases from V and 7 bases from J, with 7 bases between. This CDR3 is built from 11 residues. Germline V gives CDR1 DFQATT, CDR2 SNEGSKA (reference sequence).

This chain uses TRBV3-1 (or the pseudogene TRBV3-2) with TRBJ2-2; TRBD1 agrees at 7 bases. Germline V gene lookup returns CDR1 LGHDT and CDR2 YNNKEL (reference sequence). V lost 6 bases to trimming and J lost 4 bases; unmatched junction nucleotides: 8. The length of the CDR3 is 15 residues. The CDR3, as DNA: TGTGCCAGCAGACTCACAGGGGCGAGCACCGGGGAGCTGTTTTTT. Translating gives CASRLTGASTGELFF.

CDR3 in DNA: TGCGCCAGCAGCTTGGTTGGGCAGAACACTGAAGCTTTCTTT. Its translation: CASSLVGQNTEAFF. The chain couples TRBV5-1 to TRBJ1-1; unclear D gene. Trimming removed 0 bases from V and 1 base from J, with 7 bases in between. CDR1 and CDR2 (germline): SGHRS, YFSETQ. The CDR3 is 14 amino acids.

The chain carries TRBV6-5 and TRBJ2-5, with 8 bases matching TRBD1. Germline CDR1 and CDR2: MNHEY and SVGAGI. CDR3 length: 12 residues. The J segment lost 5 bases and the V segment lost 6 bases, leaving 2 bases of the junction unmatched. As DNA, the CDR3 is TGTGCCAGCAGGGGACAGGCGGAGACCCAGTACTTC. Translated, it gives CASRGQAETQYF.

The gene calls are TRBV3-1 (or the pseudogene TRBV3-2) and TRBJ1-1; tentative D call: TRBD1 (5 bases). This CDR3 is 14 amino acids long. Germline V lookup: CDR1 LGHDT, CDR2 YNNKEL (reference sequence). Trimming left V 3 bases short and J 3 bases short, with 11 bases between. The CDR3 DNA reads TGTGCCAGCAGCCAGGGGGGTATTGACACTGAAGCTTTCTTT. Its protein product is CASSQGGIDTEAFF.

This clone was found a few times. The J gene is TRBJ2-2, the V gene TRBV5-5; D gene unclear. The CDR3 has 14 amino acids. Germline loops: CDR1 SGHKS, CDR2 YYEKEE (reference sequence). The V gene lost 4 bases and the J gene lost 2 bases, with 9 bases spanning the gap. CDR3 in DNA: TGTGCCAGCAGCCCTATCGGAAACACCGGGGAGCTGTTTTTT. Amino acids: CASSPIGNTGELFF.

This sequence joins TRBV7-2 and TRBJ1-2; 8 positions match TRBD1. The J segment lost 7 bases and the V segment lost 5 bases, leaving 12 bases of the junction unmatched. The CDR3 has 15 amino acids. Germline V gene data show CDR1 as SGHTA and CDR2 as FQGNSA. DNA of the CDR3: TGTGCCAGCAGCACTCGACAGGGGTCGGGATCTGGCTACACCTTC. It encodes CASSTRQGSGSGYTF.

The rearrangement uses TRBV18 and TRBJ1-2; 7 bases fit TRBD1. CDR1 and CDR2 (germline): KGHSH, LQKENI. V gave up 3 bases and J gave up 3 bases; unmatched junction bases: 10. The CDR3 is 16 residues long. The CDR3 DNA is TGTGCCAGCTCACCCGCGGCGACAGGGAGGGACTATGGCTACACCTTC. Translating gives CASSPAATGRDYGYTF.

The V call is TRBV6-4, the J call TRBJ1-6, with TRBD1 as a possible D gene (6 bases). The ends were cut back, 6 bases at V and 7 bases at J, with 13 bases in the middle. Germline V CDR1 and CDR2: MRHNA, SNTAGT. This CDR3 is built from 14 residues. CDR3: CASRRGGANSPLHF. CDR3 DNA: TGTGCCAGCAGGCGGGGGGGGGCGAATTCACCCCTCCACTTT.

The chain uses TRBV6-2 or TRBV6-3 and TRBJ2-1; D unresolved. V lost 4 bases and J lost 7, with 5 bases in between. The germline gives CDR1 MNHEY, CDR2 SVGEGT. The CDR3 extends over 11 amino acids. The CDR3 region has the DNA TGTGCCAGCAGTTTCCTAAATGAGCAGTTCTTC. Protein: CASSFLNEQFF.

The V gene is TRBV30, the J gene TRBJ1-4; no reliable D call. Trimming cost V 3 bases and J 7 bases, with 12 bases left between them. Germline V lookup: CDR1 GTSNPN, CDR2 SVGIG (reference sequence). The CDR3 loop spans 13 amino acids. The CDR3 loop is CAWSTGPAEKLFF. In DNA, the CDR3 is TGTGCCTGGAGCACCGGACCGGCTGAAAAACTGTTTTTT.

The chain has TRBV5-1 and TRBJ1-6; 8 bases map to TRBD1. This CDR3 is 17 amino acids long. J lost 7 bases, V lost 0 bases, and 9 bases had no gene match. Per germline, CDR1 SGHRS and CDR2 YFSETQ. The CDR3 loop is CASSLGQGPSGNSPLHF. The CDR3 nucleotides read TGCGCCAGCAGCTTGGGACAGGGGCCTTCGGGGAATTCACCCCTCCACTTT.

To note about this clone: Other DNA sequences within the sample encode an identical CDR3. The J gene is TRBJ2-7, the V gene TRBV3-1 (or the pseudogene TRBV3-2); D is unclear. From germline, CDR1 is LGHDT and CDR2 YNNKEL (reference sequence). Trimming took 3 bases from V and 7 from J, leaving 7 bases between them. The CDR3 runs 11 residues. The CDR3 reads CASSQEREQYF. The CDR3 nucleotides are TGTGCCAGCAGCCAGGAAAGGGAGCAGTACTTC.

The CDR3 bases are TGTGCCAGCAGCGTAGAGCTCACGGGAGCGGGAGGGCCCAGGGAGACCCAGTACTTC. It specifies CASSVELTGAGGPRETQYF. J is TRBJ2-5 and V is TRBV9, with 10 bases lining up with TRBD2. This CDR3 is built from 19 residues. CDR1 SGDLS and CDR2 YYNGEE come from the germline V gene. The ends lost 0 bases at V and 5 bases at J; junction bases unmatched: 16.

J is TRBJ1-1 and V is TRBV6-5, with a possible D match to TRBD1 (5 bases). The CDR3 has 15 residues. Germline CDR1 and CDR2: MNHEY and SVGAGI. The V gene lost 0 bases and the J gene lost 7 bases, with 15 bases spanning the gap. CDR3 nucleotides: TGTGCCAGCAGTTACTCGGGCGGGGGAGGCGGTGAAGCTTTCTTT. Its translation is CASSYSGGGGGEAFF.

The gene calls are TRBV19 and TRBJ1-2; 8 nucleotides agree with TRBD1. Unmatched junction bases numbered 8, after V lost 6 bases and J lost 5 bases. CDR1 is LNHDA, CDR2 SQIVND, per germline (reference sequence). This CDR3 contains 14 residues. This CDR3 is CASSPDRVGYGYTF. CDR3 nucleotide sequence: TGTGCCAGTAGCCCGGACAGGGTGGGGTATGGCTACACCTTC.

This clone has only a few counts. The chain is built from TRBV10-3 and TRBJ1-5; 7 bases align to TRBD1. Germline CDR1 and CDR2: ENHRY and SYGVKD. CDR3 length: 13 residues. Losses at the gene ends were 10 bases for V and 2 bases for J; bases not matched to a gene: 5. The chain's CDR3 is CATDTGGNQPQHF. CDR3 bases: TGTGCCACCGACACAGGGGGCAATCAGCCCCAGCATTTT.

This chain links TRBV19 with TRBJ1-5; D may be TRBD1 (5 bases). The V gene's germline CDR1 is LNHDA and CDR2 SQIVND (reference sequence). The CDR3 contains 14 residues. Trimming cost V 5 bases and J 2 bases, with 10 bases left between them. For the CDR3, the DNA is TGTGCCAGTAGTCCCCGGGACGGCAATCAGCCCCAGCATTTT. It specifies CASSPRDGNQPQHF.

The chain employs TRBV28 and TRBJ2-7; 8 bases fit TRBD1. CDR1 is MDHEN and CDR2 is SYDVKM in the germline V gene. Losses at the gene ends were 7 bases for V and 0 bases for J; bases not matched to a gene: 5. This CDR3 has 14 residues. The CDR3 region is CASNGQGSSYEQYV. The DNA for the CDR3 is TGTGCCAGCAACGGACAGGGAAGCTCCTACGAGCAGTACGTC.

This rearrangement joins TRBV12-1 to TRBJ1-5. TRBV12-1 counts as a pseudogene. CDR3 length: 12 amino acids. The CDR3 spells CASSFVPSAQHF. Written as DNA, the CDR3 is TGTGCCAGCAGCTTTGTCCCCTCGGCCCAGCATTTT.